These 9 T cell receptor beta chains came from one sample sequenced in a study of long-term antiretroviral therapy in people with HIV. They ran version v3.0 of the immunoSEQ assay at survey level. TCRdb keeps only in-frame clones here, not all; method: immunoSEQ multiplex PCR. This table holds 20,000 to 25,000 clones, roughly 84% found once. The specimen comprised unsorted PBMCs, sampled around 4.2 years after starting antiretroviral therapy. All receptors derive from a man aged 25 to 40 with HIV.

This clone was found a few times. This rearrangement joins TRBV6-1 to TRBJ2-7; 12 nucleotides align to TRBD1. Losses at the gene ends were 5 bases for V and 6 bases for J; bases not matched to a gene: 5. Germline V gene data show CDR1 as MNHNS and CDR2 as SASEGT. This CDR3 comprises 14 residues. CDR3 DNA: TGTGCCAGCAGTCCCGGGACAGGGGGCATCGAGCAGTACTTC. As protein: CASSPGTGGIEQYF.

The chain recombines TRBV25-1 with TRBJ1-4; D is ambiguous. This CDR3 is built from 13 residues. The V gene lost 0 bases and the J gene lost 12 bases, with 11 bases spanning the gap. Germline V gene lookup returns CDR1 MGHDK and CDR2 SYGVNS. The CDR3 loop is CASSEYGRVELFF. The CDR3 DNA reads as TGTGCCAGCAGTGAATACGGGAGGGTGGAACTGTTTTTT.

The rearrangement joins TRBV30 to TRBJ1-2; 9 nucleotides align to TRBD1. Looked up from germline, CDR1 is GTSNPN and CDR2 is SVGIG (reference sequence). This CDR3 contains 14 residues. Trimming at V came to 5 bases and at J to 4 bases, leaving 8 bases not matched to a gene. The CDR3, as DNA: TGTGCCTGGCGACAGGGGGTGATTGGCTATGGCTACACCTTC. Translated: CAWRQGVIGYGYTF.

The chain joins TRBV4-1 to TRBJ1-2; no reliable D call. Germline CDR1 and CDR2: MGHRA and YSYEKL. CDR3 length: 14 amino acids. V lost 1 base to trimming and J lost 1 base, with 7 bases between them. The DNA of the CDR3 is TGCGCCAGCAGCCAAGGCGGGAGTAACTATGGCTACACCTTC. This codes for CASSQGGSNYGYTF.

The J gene is TRBJ2-4, the V gene TRBV5-1; a possible D gene is TRBD2 (6 bases). Germline V gene sequence: CDR1 SGHRS, CDR2 YFSETQ. The CDR3 has 18 residues. Trimming shortened V by 4 bases and J by 5 bases, and 25 bases separated the two germline ends. In DNA form, the CDR3 reads TGCGCCAGCAGCGTATACTCCGGGAGACCGGAAGGCGAAAACATTCAGTACTTC. Translation: CASSVYSGRPEGENIQYF.

The chain carries TRBV25-1 and TRBJ2-1; TRBD1 matches 7 bases. The trim removed 6 bases at V and 4 bases at J, leaving 18 bases unmatched. Germline assignment: CDR1 MGHDK and CDR2 SYGVNS. The CDR3 consists of 18 residues. The CDR3 DNA reads TGTGCCAGCAGCCCAGCGACAGGGATCCTTCCACGATACAATGAGCAGTTCTTC. Translating it yields CASSPATGILPRYNEQFF.

As regards this clone: A read error may account for a junction end that differs from germline. V is TRBV30 and J is TRBJ1-2, with 9 bases matching TRBD1. Germline assignment: CDR1 GTSNPN and CDR2 SVGIG (reference sequence). The CDR3 is 15 residues long. CDR3 amino acids: CAFVPGQGPGYGHTF. DNA of the CDR3: TGTGCCTTCGTTCCGGGACAGGGTCCAGGCTATGGCCACACCTTC.

This clone is judged medium-sized. This chain connects TRBV5-4 to TRBJ1-2, with 7 bases lining up with TRBD1. CDR3 length equals 15 residues. CDR1 is SGHNT and CDR2 is YYREEE in the germline V gene (reference sequence). Trimming took 2 bases from V and 2 from J; bases not matched to a gene: 6. In DNA form, the CDR3 reads TGTGCCAGCAGCTTCGCAGGGACAGCCAACTATGGCTACACCTTC. As protein: CASSFAGTANYGYTF.

This chain connects TRBV7-9 to TRBJ2-3, with 8 positions matching TRBD2. Germline V gene lookup returns CDR1 SEHNR and CDR2 FQNEAQ (reference sequence). Losses at the gene ends were 4 bases for V and 3 bases for J; bases not matched to a gene: 12. CDR3 length: 17 residues. CDR3: CASSSLTGGPWTDTQYF. For the CDR3, the DNA is TGTGCCAGCAGCTCTCTCACGGGAGGGCCCTGGACAGATACGCAGTATTTT.